This is a list of T cell receptor beta chains from one sample in a study of blood T cell repertoires in COVID-19. Generated by immunoSEQ multiplex PCR, the TCRdb table keeps only in-frame clones and is missing some. The sample contains 290,000 or so clones, about 90% of which appear only once. Sequencing used peripheral blood. Receptor source: a man younger than 35 with active or convalescent COVID-19. The CDR3 runs from the conserved cysteine through the conserved F or W. The order of the fields is J gene, V gene, clone size, CDR3 protein. Clone size is stated in some rows and not others, as once, few, many or a class when expanded.

j_call: TRBJ2-2
v_call: TRBV5-1
clone_size: NA
cdr3_aa: CASSLLASFTGELFF

j_call: TRBJ2-1
v_call: TRBV14
clone_size: NA
cdr3_aa: CASSQEIRVNEQFF

j_call: TRBJ1-1
v_call: TRBV3-1/TRBV3-2
clone_size: NA
cdr3_aa: CASSQRGGPEAFF

j_call: TRBJ2-5
v_call: TRBV5-1
clone_size: NA
cdr3_aa: CASSFGEAGETQYF

j_call: TRBJ1-2
v_call: TRBV9
clone_size: NA
cdr3_aa: CASSRDANYGYTF

j_call: TRBJ1-5
v_call: TRBV7-6
clone_size: NA
cdr3_aa: CASSLGQGRSNQPQHF

j_call: TRBJ2-2
v_call: TRBV18
clone_size: NA
cdr3_aa: CASSPPEEFTGELFF

j_call: TRBJ2-7
v_call: TRBV21-1
clone_size: NA
cdr3_aa: CASSRDGPYEQYF

j_call: TRBJ2-5
v_call: TRBV5-1
clone_size: NA
cdr3_aa: CASSLGAGQETQYF

j_call: TRBJ2-2
v_call: TRBV5-5
clone_size: NA
cdr3_aa: CASSALLRGDTGELFF

j_call: TRBJ1-2
v_call: TRBV6-1
clone_size: NA
cdr3_aa: CASSEGGGYYGYTF

j_call: TRBJ1-2
v_call: TRBV5-1
clone_size: NA
cdr3_aa: CASSLSFTERSYGYTF

j_call: TRBJ1-4
v_call: TRBV5-1
clone_size: NA
cdr3_aa: CASSLANTGVGFEKLFF

j_call: TRBJ2-7
v_call: TRBV29-1
clone_size: NA
cdr3_aa: CSVGPRDHEQYF

j_call: TRBJ1-4
v_call: TRBV5-5
clone_size: NA
cdr3_aa: CASSRGTNEKLFF

j_call: TRBJ2-3
v_call: TRBV6-1
clone_size: NA
cdr3_aa: CASSEVGVNTDTQYF

j_call: TRBJ2-3
v_call: TRBV27
clone_size: NA
cdr3_aa: CASSYLAGHTDTQYF

j_call: TRBJ2-2
v_call: TRBV4-1
clone_size: NA
cdr3_aa: CASSQRLAGELFF

j_call: TRBJ1-5
v_call: TRBV19
clone_size: NA
cdr3_aa: CASSPVHSNQPQHF

j_call: TRBJ1-2
v_call: TRBV4-3
clone_size: NA
cdr3_aa: CASSQDRRAGGYGYTF

j_call: TRBJ2-2
v_call: TRBV24-1
clone_size: NA
cdr3_aa: CATSDLQPGTNTGELFF

j_call: TRBJ1-5
v_call: TRBV11-2
clone_size: NA
cdr3_aa: CVSSTGGRQPQHF

j_call: TRBJ1-6
v_call: TRBV7-2
clone_size: NA
cdr3_aa: CASHMQGIPSPLHF

j_call: TRBJ2-1
v_call: TRBV21-1
clone_size: NA
cdr3_aa: CASRLAGGSYNEQFF

j_call: TRBJ2-7
v_call: TRBV4-3
clone_size: few
cdr3_aa: CASSQVFGGTPREQYF

j_call: TRBJ2-2
v_call: TRBV11-2
clone_size: NA
cdr3_aa: CASSLGGAGELFF

j_call: TRBJ2-6
v_call: TRBV21-1
clone_size: NA
cdr3_aa: CASTMDREIFLAGANVLTF

j_call: TRBJ2-7
v_call: TRBV4-1
clone_size: NA
cdr3_aa: CASSQVGTGVSEQYF

j_call: TRBJ2-7
v_call: TRBV14
clone_size: NA
cdr3_aa: CASSQAGGSEQYF

j_call: TRBJ1-5
v_call: TRBV7-2
clone_size: NA
cdr3_aa: CASSLGDGVGNQPQHF

j_call: TRBJ2-7
v_call: TRBV4-1
clone_size: NA
cdr3_aa: CASSPTSGSHEQYF

j_call: TRBJ1-5
v_call: TRBV6-5
clone_size: NA
cdr3_aa: CASSYSYSSNQPQHF

j_call: TRBJ1-3
v_call: TRBV6-2/TRBV6-3
clone_size: NA
cdr3_aa: CASSHNLQGTGNTIYF

j_call: TRBJ1-1
v_call: TRBV5-1
clone_size: once
cdr3_aa: CASSPQFNTEAFF

j_call: TRBJ2-5
v_call: TRBV7-3
clone_size: NA
cdr3_aa: CASSLRGVEAETQYF

j_call: TRBJ2-1
v_call: TRBV11-2
clone_size: NA
cdr3_aa: CASSLGQGGRNEQFF

j_call: TRBJ2-7
v_call: TRBV7-9
clone_size: NA
cdr3_aa: CASSPDRNPSYEQYF

j_call: TRBJ2-7
v_call: TRBV3-1/TRBV3-2
clone_size: NA
cdr3_aa: CASSQDKTGVDEQYF

j_call: TRBJ2-3
v_call: TRBV27
clone_size: NA
cdr3_aa: CASSQRKSTDTQYF

j_call: TRBJ1-5
v_call: TRBV6-2/TRBV6-3
clone_size: once
cdr3_aa: CARSYPTFRDRDTHSNQPQHF

j_call: TRBJ2-6
v_call: TRBV5-1
clone_size: NA
cdr3_aa: CASSPRDAGANVLTF